The 7 T cell receptor beta chains below come from one sample, sequenced in a study of T cells in Graves' hyperthyroidism and ophthalmopathy. Regions amplified from RNA transcripts were the TCR beta CDR3 regions. When the TCR CDR3 underwent first-round RT-PCR, the HTBI primer set was used. TCRdb redid the calling of the multiplex PCR reads with MiXCR, one entry per CDR3 protein. The sample consists of 350,000 or so distinct CDR3 sequences, 18% of them appearing once. Sequencing was carried out using blood. The receptors shown here come from a woman between 50 and 59 years old with Graves' hyperthyroidism.

This clonotype showed up just a few times. The V gene is TRBV2, the J gene TRBJ1-2, with 7 bases lining up with TRBD1. Germline V gene sequence: CDR1 SNHLY, CDR2 FYNNEI. J gave up 4 bases and V 4 bases, and 0 bases lay outside the gene matches. The CDR3 loop spans 12 amino acids. CDR3 protein: CASSAGGYGYTF. CDR3 sequence (DNA): TGTGCCAGCAGTGCAGGGGGCTATGGCTACACCTTC.

A few counts support this clonotype. The rearrangement links TRBV7-9 to TRBJ2-2; 7 bases align to TRBD1. The CDR3 sequence is 13 residues long. The germline gives CDR1 SEHNR, CDR2 FQNEAQ (reference sequence). With 11 bases clipped from V and 2 bases from J, the junction kept 5 bases outside the gene matches. The CDR3 nucleotides read TGTGCCTTAGGGGACAGTAACACCGGGGAGCTGTTTTTT. This codes for CALGDSNTGELFF. The whole variable domain, remainder taken from reference TRBV7-9 and TRBJ2-2, is DTGVSQNPRHKITKRGQNVTFRCDPISEHNRLYWYRQTLGQGPEFLTYFQNEAQLEKSRLLSDRFSAERPKGSFSTLEIQRTEQGDSAMYLCALGDSNTGELFFGEGSRLTVL.

The chain recombines TRBV11-2 with TRBJ1-1; the match to TRBD1 covers 7 bases. Per germline, CDR1 SGHAT and CDR2 FQNNGV. V lost 5 bases to trimming and J lost 3 bases; unmatched junction nucleotides: 12. CDR3 length: 16 amino acids. In DNA, the CDR3 is TGTGCCAGCAGCCCATACAGGGGCTTTAACTACACTGAAGCTTTCTTT. Translating gives CASSPYRGFNYTEAFF.

The chain has TRBV27 and TRBJ2-1; tentative D call: TRBD1 (5 bases). The germline CDR1 and CDR2 sequences are MNHEY and SMNVEV (reference sequence). The CDR3 loop spans 14 amino acids. Trimming took off 1 base at V and 5 bases at J, with 9 bases between the two ends. The CDR3 reads CASSLLGPDNEQFF. CDR3 nucleotide sequence: TGTGCCAGCAGTTTATTGGGGCCAGACAATGAGCAGTTCTTC.

This clonotype was detected a few times. The chain combines TRBV30 with TRBJ1-1, with a weak D call TRBD1 (5 bases). V lost 0 bases, J lost 1 base, and 9 bases lay in between. CDR3 size: 14 residues. The germline gives CDR1 GTSNPN, CDR2 SVGIG (reference sequence). The CDR3 region is CAWSVGAGNTEAFF. CDR3 DNA sequence: TGTGCCTGGAGTGTAGGGGCAGGGAACACTGAAGCTTTCTTT.

This chain joins TRBV7-9 and TRBJ2-1; tentative D call: TRBD1 (5 bases). Looked up from germline, CDR1 is SEHNR and CDR2 is FQNEAQ (reference sequence). The CDR3 extends over 12 amino acids. The ends were cut back, 8 bases at V and 2 bases at J, with 7 bases in the middle. CDR3 protein: CASGHAYNEQFF. CDR3 DNA sequence: TGTGCCAGCGGACATGCCTACAATGAGCAGTTCTTC. Variable domain in full (rest from reference TRBV7-9 and TRBJ2-1): DTGVSQNPRHKITKRGQNVTFRCDPISEHNRLYWYRQTLGQGPEFLTYFQNEAQLEKSRLLSDRFSAERPKGSFSTLEIQRTEQGDSAMYLCASGHAYNEQFFGPGTRLTVL.

This clonotype was counted at least ten times. This chain uses TRBV28 with TRBJ1-1, with D hard to call. The V gene's germline CDR1 is MDHEN and CDR2 SYDVKM. This CDR3 is 13 amino acids long. V lost 7 bases, J lost 1 base, and 10 bases lay in between. CDR3 in amino acids: CASTSTGNTEAFF. As DNA, the CDR3 is TGTGCCAGCACCTCTACCGGGAACACTGAAGCTTTCTTT.